Listed here is a single T cell receptor (beta chain). A second PCR of 7 to 11 cycles used a sample-barcoded 5' primer and a J-beta primer mix. Each CDR3 protein is one row after TCRdb ran MiXCR on the 5' RACE reads. The sample contains about 1.4 million distinct CDR3 sequences, almost 60% of which appear only once. CDR1 and CDR2 (germline): LGHDT, YNNKEL (reference sequence). The V end lost 0 bases, the J end lost 3 bases, and 15 bases lay between the germline ends. This CDR3 contains 17 residues. These data belong to a study of blood T cells in healthy people across ages. The material sequenced was blood. The rearrangement links TRBV3-1 to TRBJ2-1, with D possibly being TRBD2 (7 bases). The TCR sequence derives from a man between 18 and 29 years old in good health. The CDR3 sequence is CASSQDWRGPIYNEQFF. As DNA, the CDR3 is TGTGCCAGCAGCCAAGATTGGCGGGGGCCAATCTACAATGAGCAGTTCTTC.